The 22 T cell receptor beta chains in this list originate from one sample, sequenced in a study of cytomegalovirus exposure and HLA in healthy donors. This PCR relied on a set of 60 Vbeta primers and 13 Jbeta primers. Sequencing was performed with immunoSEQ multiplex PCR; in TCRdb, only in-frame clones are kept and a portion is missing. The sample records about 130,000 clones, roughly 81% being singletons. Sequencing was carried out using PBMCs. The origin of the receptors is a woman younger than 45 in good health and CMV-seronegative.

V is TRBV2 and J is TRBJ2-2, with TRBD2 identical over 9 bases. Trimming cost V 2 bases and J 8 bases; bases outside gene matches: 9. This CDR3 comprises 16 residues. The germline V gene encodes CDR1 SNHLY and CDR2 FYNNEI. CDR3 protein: CASSERRGRASGELFF. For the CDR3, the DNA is TGTGCCAGCAGTGAACGGCGCGGGAGGGCCTCTGGGGAGCTGTTTTTT.

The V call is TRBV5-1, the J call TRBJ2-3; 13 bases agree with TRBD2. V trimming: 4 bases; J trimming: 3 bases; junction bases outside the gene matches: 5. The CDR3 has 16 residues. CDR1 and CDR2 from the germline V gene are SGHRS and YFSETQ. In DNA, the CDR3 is TGCGCCAGCAGCCCAAGACTAGCGGGAGGTACAGATACGCAGTATTTT. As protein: CASSPRLAGGTDTQYF.

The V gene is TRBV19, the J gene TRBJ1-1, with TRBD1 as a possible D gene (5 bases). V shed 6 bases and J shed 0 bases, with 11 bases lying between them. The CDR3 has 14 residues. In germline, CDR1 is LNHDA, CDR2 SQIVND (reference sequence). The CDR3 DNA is TGTGCCAGTAGCCGACAGCCTTTGAACACTGAAGCTTTCTTT. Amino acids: CASSRQPLNTEAFF.

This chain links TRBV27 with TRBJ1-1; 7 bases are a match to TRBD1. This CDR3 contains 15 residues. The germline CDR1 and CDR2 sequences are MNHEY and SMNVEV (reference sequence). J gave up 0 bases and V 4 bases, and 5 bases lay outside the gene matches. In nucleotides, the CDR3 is TGTGCCAGCAGTTACACAGGGGCCATGAACACTGAAGCTTTCTTT. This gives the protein CASSYTGAMNTEAFF.

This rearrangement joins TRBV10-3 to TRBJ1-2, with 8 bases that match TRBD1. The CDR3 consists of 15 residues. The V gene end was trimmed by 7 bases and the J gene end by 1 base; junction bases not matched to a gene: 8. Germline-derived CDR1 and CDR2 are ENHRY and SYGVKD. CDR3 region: CAINDDRGRNYGYTF. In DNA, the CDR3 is TGTGCCATCAACGACGACAGGGGACGTAACTATGGCTACACCTTC.

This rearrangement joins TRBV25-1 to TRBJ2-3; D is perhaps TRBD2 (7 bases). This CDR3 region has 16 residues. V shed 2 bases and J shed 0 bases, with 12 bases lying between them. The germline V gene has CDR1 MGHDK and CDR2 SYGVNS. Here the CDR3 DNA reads TGTGCCAGCAGTGAAGGGGGGGGGCTAAGCACAGATACGCAGTATTTT. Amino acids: CASSEGGGLSTDTQYF. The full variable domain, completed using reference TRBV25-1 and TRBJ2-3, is EADIYQTPRYLVIGTGKKITLECSQTMGHDKMYWYQQDPGMELHLIHYSYGVNSTEKGDLSSESTVSRIRTEHFPLTLESARPSHTSQYLCASSEGGGLSTDTQYFGPGTRLTVL.

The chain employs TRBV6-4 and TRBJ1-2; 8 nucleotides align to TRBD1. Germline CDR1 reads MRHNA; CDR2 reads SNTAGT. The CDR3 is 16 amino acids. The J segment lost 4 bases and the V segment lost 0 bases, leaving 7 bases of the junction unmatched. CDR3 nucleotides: TGTGCCAGCAGTGACTCCGGGGCAGGGGGCCCCTATGGCTACACCTTC. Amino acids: CASSDSGAGGPYGYTF.

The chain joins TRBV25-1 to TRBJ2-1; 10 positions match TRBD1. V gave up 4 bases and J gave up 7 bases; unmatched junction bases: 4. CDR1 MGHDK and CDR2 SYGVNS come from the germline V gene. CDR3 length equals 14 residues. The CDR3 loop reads CASSVTGGMNEQFF. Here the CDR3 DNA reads TGTGCCAGCAGTGTGACAGGGGGCATGAATGAGCAGTTCTTC.

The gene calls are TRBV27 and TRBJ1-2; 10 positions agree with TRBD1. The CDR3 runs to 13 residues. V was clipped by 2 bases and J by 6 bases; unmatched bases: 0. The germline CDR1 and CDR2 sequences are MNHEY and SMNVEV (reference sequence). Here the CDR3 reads CASSLGQGDGYTF. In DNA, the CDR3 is TGTGCCAGCAGTTTAGGACAGGGGGATGGCTACACCTTC.

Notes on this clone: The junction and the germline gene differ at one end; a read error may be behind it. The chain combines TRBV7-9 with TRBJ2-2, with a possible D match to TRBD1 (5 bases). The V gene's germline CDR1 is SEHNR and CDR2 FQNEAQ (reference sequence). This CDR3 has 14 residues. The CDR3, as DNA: TGTTCCAGCAGCACCTCAGGGCCCCCCGGGGAGCTGTTTTTT. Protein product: CSSSTSGPPGELFF.

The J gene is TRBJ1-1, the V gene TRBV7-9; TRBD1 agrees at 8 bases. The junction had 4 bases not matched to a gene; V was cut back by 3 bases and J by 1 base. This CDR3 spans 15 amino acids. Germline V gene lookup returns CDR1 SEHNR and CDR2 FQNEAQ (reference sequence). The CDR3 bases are TGTGCCAGCAGCTTTCCGGACAGGGAGAACACTGAAGCTTTCTTT. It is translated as CASSFPDRENTEAFF.

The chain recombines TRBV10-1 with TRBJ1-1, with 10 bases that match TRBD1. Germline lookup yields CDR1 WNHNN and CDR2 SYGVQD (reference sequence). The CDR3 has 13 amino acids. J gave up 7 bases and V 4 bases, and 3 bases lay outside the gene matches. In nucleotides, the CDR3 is TGCGCCAGCAGTGCGACAGGGGGCCTTGAAGCTTTCTTT. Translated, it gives CASSATGGLEAFF.

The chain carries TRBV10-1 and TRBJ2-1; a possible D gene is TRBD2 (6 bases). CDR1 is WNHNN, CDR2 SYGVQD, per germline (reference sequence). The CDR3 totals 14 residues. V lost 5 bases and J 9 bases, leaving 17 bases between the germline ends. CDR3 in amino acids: CASSMTRIAREQFF. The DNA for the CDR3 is TGCGCCAGCAGTATGACTAGGATTGCACGTGAGCAGTTCTTC.

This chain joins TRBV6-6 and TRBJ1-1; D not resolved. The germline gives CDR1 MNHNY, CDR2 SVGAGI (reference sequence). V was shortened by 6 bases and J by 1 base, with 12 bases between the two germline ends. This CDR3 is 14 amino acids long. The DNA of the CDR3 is TGTGCCAGCAGAAAACCTACAGAGAACACTGAAGCTTTCTTT. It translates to CASRKPTENTEAFF.

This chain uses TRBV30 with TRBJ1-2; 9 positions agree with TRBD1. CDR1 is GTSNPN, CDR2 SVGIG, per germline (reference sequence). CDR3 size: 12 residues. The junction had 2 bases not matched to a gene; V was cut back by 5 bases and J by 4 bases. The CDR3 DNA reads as TGTGCCTGGGGGACAGGGCCCTATGGCTACACCTTC. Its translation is CAWGTGPYGYTF.

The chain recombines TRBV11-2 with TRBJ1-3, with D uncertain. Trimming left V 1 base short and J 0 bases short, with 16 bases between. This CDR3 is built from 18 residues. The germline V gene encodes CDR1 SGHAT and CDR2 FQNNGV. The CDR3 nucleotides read TGTGCCAGCAGCTTAGCTTTTATCGTCGGTTTCTCTGGAAACACCATATATTTT. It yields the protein CASSLAFIVGFSGNTIYF.

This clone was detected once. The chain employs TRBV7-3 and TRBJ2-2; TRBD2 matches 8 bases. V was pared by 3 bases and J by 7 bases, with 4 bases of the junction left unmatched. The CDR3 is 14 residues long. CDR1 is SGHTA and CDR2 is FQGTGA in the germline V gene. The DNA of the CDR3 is TGTGCCAGCAGCTTGGGACTAGGCATCGGGGAGCTGTTTTTT. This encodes CASSLGLGIGELFF. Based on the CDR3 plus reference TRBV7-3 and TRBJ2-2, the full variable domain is GAGVSQTPSNKVTEKGKYVELRCDPISGHTALYWYRQSLGQGPEFLIYFQGTGAADDSGLPNDRFFAVRPEGSVSTLKIQRTERGDSAVYLCASSLGLGIGELFFGEGSRLTVL.

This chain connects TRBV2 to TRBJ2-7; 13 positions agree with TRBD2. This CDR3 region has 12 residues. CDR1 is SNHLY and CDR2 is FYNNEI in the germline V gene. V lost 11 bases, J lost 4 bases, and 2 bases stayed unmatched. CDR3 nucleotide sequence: TGTGCCTGGGGACTAGCGGGATACGAGCAGTACTTC. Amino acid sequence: CAWGLAGYEQYF.

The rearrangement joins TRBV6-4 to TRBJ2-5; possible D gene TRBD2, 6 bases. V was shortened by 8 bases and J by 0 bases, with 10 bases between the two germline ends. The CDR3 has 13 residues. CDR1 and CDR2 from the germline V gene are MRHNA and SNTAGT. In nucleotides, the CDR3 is TGTGCCAGCTTCCGGGACTACCAAGAGACCCAGTACTTC. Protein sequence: CASFRDYQETQYF.

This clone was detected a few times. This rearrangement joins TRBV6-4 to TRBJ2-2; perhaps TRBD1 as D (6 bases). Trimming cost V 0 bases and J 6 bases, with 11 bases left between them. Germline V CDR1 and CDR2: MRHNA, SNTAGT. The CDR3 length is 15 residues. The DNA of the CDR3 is TGTGCCAGCAGTGACTCGATGGGGGCGTCCGGGGAGCTGTTTTTT. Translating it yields CASSDSMGASGELFF.

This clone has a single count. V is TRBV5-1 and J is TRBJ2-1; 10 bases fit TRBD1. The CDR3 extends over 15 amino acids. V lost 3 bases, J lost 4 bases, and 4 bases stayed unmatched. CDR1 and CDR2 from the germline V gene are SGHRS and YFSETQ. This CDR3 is CASSSTGGNYNEQFF. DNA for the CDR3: TGCGCCAGCAGCTCGACAGGGGGCAATTACAATGAGCAGTTCTTC.

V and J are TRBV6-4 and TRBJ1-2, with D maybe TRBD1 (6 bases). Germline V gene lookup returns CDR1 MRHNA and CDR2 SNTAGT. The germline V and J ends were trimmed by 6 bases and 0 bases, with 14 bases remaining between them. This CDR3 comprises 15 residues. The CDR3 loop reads CASSPGGAPNYGYTF. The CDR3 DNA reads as TGTGCCAGCAGCCCCGGGGGGGCGCCTAACTATGGCTACACCTTC.